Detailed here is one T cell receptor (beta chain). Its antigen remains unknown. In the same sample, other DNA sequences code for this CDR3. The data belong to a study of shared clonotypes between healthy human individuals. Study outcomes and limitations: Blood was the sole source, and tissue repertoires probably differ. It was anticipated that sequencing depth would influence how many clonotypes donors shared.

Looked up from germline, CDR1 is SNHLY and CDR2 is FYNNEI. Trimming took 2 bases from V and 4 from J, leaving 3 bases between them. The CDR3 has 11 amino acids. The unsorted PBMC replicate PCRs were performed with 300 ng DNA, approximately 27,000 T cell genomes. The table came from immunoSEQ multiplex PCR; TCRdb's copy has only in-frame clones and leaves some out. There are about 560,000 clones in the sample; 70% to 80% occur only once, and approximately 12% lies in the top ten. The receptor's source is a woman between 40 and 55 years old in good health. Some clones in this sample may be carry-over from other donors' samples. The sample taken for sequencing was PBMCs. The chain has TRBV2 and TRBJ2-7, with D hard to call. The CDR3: CASSEYYEQYF. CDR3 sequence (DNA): TGTGCCAGCAGTGAATATTACGAGCAGTACTTC.